Each of the 20 T cell receptor beta chains below was sequenced from the same sample in a study of CD8 T cells in ankylosing spondylitis. TCRdb passed the 5' RACE reads through MiXCR, listing each CDR3 protein once. The table records over 450,000 distinct CDR3 sequences, roughly an eighth of them present only once. These receptors are not linked to any known antigen. General study findings and limits: For ankylosing spondylitis blood, a TCR beta motif of eight or nine highly homologous variants appeared characteristic.

Sequencing was performed on blood, either unsorted or a sorted T cell fraction (not recorded which). All receptors come from a male donor with ankylosing spondylitis.

V and J are TRBV7-2 and TRBJ1-4; D gene uncertain. This CDR3 is built from 16 residues. V shed 1 base and J shed 0 bases, with 9 bases lying between them. The germline V gene encodes CDR1 SGHTA and CDR2 FQGNSA. CDR3 sequence reads: CASSLDTGATNEKLFF. The CDR3 bases are TGTGCCAGCAGCTTAGACACGGGTGCAACTAATGAAAAACTGTTTTTT. Full variable domain (missing parts from reference TRBV7-2 and TRBJ1-4): GAGVSQSPSNKVTEKGKDVELRCDPISGHTALYWYRQSLGQGLEFLIYFQGNSAPDKSGLPSDRFSAERTGGSVSTLTIQRTQQEDSAVYLCASSLDTGATNEKLFFGSGTQLSVL.

This clonotype appeared a few times. The chain uses TRBV27 and TRBJ2-7; TRBD2 matches 7 bases. Germline V gives CDR1 MNHEY, CDR2 SMNVEV (reference sequence). The junction had 15 bases not matched to a gene; V was cut back by 6 bases and J by 7 bases. This CDR3 is 15 amino acids long. The CDR3 reads CASSPEAGPFWEQYF. The CDR3 DNA sequence: TGTGCCAGCAGCCCGGAAGCGGGACCCTTTTGGGAGCAGTACTTC.

This sequence joins TRBV10-3 and TRBJ1-6; TRBD1 agrees at 8 bases. The germline CDR1 and CDR2 sequences are ENHRY and SYGVKD. This CDR3 spans 14 amino acids. Trimming removed 7 bases from V and 5 bases from J; junction bases left unmatched: 4. CDR3 in amino acids: CAITPTGDNSPLHF. CDR3 DNA sequence: TGTGCCATCACCCCGACAGGGGATAATTCACCCCTCCACTTT.

The chain has TRBV24-1 and TRBJ2-5; D ambiguous. The CDR3 contains 13 residues. Germline-derived CDR1 and CDR2 are KGHDR and SFDVKD. V lost 5 bases to trimming and J lost 4 bases, with 10 bases between them. Here the CDR3 reads CATSVDWSETQYF. The CDR3 bases are TGTGCCACCAGTGTTGACTGGTCAGAGACCCAGTACTTC.

The DNA for the CDR3 is TGCGCCAGCAGCTTGGGCCCGGGTGAGGACCAAGAGACCCAGTACTTC. Its protein is CASSLGPGEDQETQYF. This chain uses TRBV5-1 with TRBJ2-5; no clear D gene. Germline CDR1 and CDR2: SGHRS and YFSETQ. The CDR3 is 16 residues long. V shed 0 bases and J shed 0 bases, with 12 bases lying between them. The whole variable domain, filled in from reference TRBV5-1 and TRBJ2-5, reads KAGVTQTPRYLIKTRGQQVTLSCSPISGHRSVSWYQQTPGQGLQFLFEYFSETQRNKGNFPGRFSGRQFSNSRSEMNVSTLELGDSALYLCASSLGPGEDQETQYFGPGTRLLVL.

This clonotype came up a few times. The rearrangement uses TRBV7-9 and TRBJ1-2; D possibly corresponds to TRBD1 (5 bases). The CDR3 is made up of 13 amino acids. V lost 3 bases and J 8 bases, leaving 13 bases between the germline ends. Per germline, CDR1 SEHNR and CDR2 FQNEAQ (reference sequence). CDR3 sequence: CASSLSGAEGYTF. CDR3 bases: TGTGCCAGCAGCTTGTCCGGGGCAGAAGGCTACACCTTC. The full variable domain, rest sourced from reference TRBV7-9 and TRBJ1-2, is DTGVSQNPRHKITKRGQNVTFRCDPISEHNRLYWYRQTLGQGPEFLTYFQNEAQLEKSRLLSDRFSAERPKGSFSTLEIQRTEQGDSAMYLCASSLSGAEGYTFGSGTRLTVV.

The table lists this clonotype with a few counts. This chain joins TRBV20-1 and TRBJ2-7; tentatively, D is TRBD2 (5 bases). Looked up from germline, CDR1 is DFQATT and CDR2 is SNEGSKA (reference sequence). The CDR3 spans 14 residues. The V gene lost 6 bases and the J gene lost 0 bases, with 15 bases spanning the gap. In nucleotides, the CDR3 is TGCAGTGCCTCCCGGACGGGGAGCTCCTACGAGCAGTACTTC. Its protein product is CSASRTGSSYEQYF.

The rearrangement uses TRBV4-1 and TRBJ2-1, with D maybe TRBD2 (6 bases). The CDR3 spans 13 residues. Germline loops: CDR1 MGHRA, CDR2 YSYEKL. Between the trimmed V and J ends, which lost 1 base and 14 bases, there was a span of 15 bases. The CDR3 region has the DNA TGCGCCAGCAGCCAAGGAGAGTTCGGGGAGGAGTTCTTC. Translating it yields CASSQGEFGEEFF.

This clonotype has a handful of counts. This chain joins TRBV5-6 and TRBJ2-7; 11 bases are a match to TRBD2. Trimming at V came to 2 bases and at J to 0 bases, leaving 1 base not matched to a gene. The CDR3 loop spans 15 amino acids. The germline V gene has CDR1 SGHDT and CDR2 YYEEEE. The CDR3 spells CASSFTSGSSYEQYV. The DNA of the CDR3 is TGTGCCAGCAGCTTTACTAGCGGGAGCTCCTACGAGCAGTACGTC.

The rearrangement joins TRBV11-2 to TRBJ2-1; weak D call: TRBD2 (6 bases). This CDR3 region has 14 residues. Germline lookup yields CDR1 SGHAT and CDR2 FQNNGV. V was clipped by 5 bases and J by 7 bases, with 15 bases between them. The CDR3 DNA is TGTGCCAGCAGCCCCGGGACTCAAAGTAATGAGCAGTTCTTC. Translating gives CASSPGTQSNEQFF.

The sample holds a few counts of this clonotype. CDR3: CASSLDRGVLAKNIQYF. The CDR3 bases are TGTGCCAGCAGCTTAGATAGAGGCGTACTAGCCAAAAACATTCAGTACTTC. The rearrangement joins TRBV7-9 to TRBJ2-4, with D hard to call. The CDR3 is 17 residues long. V was pared by 1 base and J by 0 bases, with 13 bases between. Germline lookup yields CDR1 SEHNR and CDR2 FQNEAQ (reference sequence).

This clonotype was seen ten or more times. The CDR3 loop reads CSALDRGGEKLFF. Here the CDR3 DNA reads TGCAGTGCCCTCGACAGGGGAGGAGAAAAACTGTTTTTT. This chain joins TRBV20-1 and TRBJ1-4; 8 nucleotides line up with TRBD1. Germline V gives CDR1 DFQATT, CDR2 SNEGSKA (reference sequence). The junction had 8 bases not matched to a gene; V was cut back by 6 bases and J by 8 bases. CDR3 length equals 13 residues.

This clonotype has only a few counts. The V and J genes are TRBV2 and TRBJ1-2; tentative D call: TRBD1 (5 bases). Between the trimmed V and J ends, which lost 7 bases and 4 bases, there was a span of 13 bases. The CDR3 extends over 13 amino acids. The germline CDR1 and CDR2 sequences are SNHLY and FYNNEI. In nucleotides, the CDR3 is TGTGCCAGCACCGAGGAGGGGAGCTATGGCTACACCTTC. It is translated as CASTEEGSYGYTF.

This clonotype was picked up a small number of times. The chain links TRBV7-9 to TRBJ2-7; D perhaps matches TRBD2 (6 bases). Trimming took 2 bases from V and 3 from J, leaving 11 bases between them. This CDR3 region has 14 residues. The V gene's germline CDR1 is SEHNR and CDR2 FQNEAQ (reference sequence). CDR3 nucleotides: TGTGCCAGCAGCTTATCTTTCGGGAGCTACGAGCAGTACTTC. Encoded protein: CASSLSFGSYEQYF.

There are a few counts of this clonotype. The chain combines TRBV20-1 with TRBJ2-1, with D maybe TRBD2 (6 bases). This CDR3 has 16 residues. Trimming removed 3 bases at V and 0 bases at J, with 15 bases between. Germline V gene data show CDR1 as DFQATT and CDR2 as SNEGSKA (reference sequence). The CDR3 loop is CSASMRDGSSYNEQFF. CDR3 in DNA: TGCAGTGCTAGCATGCGGGACGGGAGCTCCTACAATGAGCAGTTCTTC.

The J gene is TRBJ2-3, the V gene TRBV24-1; 8 nucleotides line up with TRBD2. Germline loops: CDR1 KGHDR, CDR2 SFDVKD. The CDR3 is 14 residues long. J was trimmed by 5 bases and V by 4 bases; bases with no gene match: 4. The CDR3 sequence is CATSEAGVIDTQYF. CDR3 sequence (DNA): TGTGCCACCAGTGAAGCGGGAGTGATAGATACGCAGTATTTT.

The sample holds a few counts of this clonotype. The chain has TRBV20-1 and TRBJ2-1, with a tentative D call TRBD2 (5 bases). Trimming took off 3 bases at V and 8 bases at J, with 8 bases between the two ends. The germline CDR1 and CDR2 sequences are DFQATT and SNEGSKA (reference sequence). The CDR3 runs to 11 residues. The CDR3 region has the DNA TGCAGTGCTAGTTTCGGGGATGAGCAGTTCTTC. Protein product: CSASFGDEQFF.

V and J are TRBV5-1 and TRBJ2-1, with 13 bases fitting TRBD2. This CDR3 region has 17 residues. CDR1 is SGHRS, CDR2 YFSETQ, per germline. V lost 4 bases to trimming and J lost 6 bases; unmatched junction nucleotides: 10. The CDR3 DNA sequence: TGCGCCAGCAGCCCGATACTAGCGGGAGGGCAGATCAATGAGCAGTTCTTC. The encoded protein is CASSPILAGGQINEQFF.

The chain links TRBV12-3 or TRBV12-4 to TRBJ2-1; 8 bases match TRBD2. This CDR3 spans 16 amino acids. With 5 bases clipped from V and 8 bases from J, the junction kept 14 bases outside the gene matches. The CDR3 coding sequence is TGTGCCAGCAGTCCCTTTGCAGCGGGAGTAAAACATGAGCAGTTCTTC. Amino acid sequence: CASSPFAAGVKHEQFF.

V is TRBV3-1 and J is TRBJ2-3; 15 bases fit TRBD2. Trimming removed 2 bases from V and 6 bases from J; junction bases left unmatched: 6. This CDR3 has 17 amino acids. The germline CDR1 and CDR2 sequences are LGHDT and YNNKEL (reference sequence). The CDR3 nucleotides are TGTGCCAGCAGCCAACGGGGACTAGCGGGAGGAACTGATACGCAGTATTTT. This encodes CASSQRGLAGGTDTQYF.